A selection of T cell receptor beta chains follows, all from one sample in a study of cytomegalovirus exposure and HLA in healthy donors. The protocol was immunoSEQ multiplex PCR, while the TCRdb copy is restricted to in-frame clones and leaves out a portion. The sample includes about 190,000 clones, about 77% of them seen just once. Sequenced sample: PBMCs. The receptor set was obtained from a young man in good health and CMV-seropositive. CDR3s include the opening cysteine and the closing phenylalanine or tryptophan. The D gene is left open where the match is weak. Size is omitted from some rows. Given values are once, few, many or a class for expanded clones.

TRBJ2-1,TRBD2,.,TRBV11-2,CAIRLAGEGDNEQFF,TGTGCCATTCGACTAGCGGGAGAAGGTGACAATGAGCAGTTCTTC
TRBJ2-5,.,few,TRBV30,CAWKGGGETQYF,TGTGCCTGGAAAGGTGGAGGGGAGACCCAGTACTTC
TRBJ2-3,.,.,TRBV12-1,CASSSVGGLRTDTQYF,TGTGCCAGCAGCTCGGTGGGGGGGCTTCGCACAGATACGCAGTATTTT
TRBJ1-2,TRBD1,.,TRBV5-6,CASSLGVQGYGYTF,TGTGCCAGCAGCCTGGGGGTACAGGGGTATGGCTACACCTTC
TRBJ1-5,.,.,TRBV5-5,CASSLADIGDLPQHF,TGTGCCAGCAGCTTGGCCGACATAGGGGATCTGCCCCAGCATTTT
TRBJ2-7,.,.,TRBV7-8,CASSLSPYEQYF,TGTGCCAGCAGCTTATCTCCCTACGAGCAGTACTTC
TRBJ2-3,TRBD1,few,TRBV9,CASSVGTGGGNTDTQYF,TGTGCCAGCAGCGTCGGGACAGGGGGTGGCAACACAGATACGCAGTATTTT
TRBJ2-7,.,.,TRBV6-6,CASQGKRSPFEQYF,TGTGCCAGCCAAGGAAAGCGGAGCCCCTTCGAGCAGTACTTC
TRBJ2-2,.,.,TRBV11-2,CASSLAVYTGELFF,TGTGCCAGCAGCTTAGCGGTATACACCGGGGAGCTGTTTTTT
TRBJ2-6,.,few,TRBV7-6,CASSSRDSGANVLTF,TGTGCCAGCAGCTCCCGGGACTCCGGGGCCAACGTCCTGACTTTC
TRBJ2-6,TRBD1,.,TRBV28,CASSRGSTGANVLTF,TGTGCCAGCAGCAGGGGGTCGACTGGGGCCAACGTCCTGACTTTC
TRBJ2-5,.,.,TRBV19,CASSSTQGRETQYF,TGTGCCAGTAGTTCAACGCAGGGGCGAGAGACCCAGTACTTC
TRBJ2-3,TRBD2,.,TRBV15,CATRLAGGGTDTQYF,TGTGCCACCAGGTTAGCGGGAGGAGGCACAGATACGCAGTATTTT
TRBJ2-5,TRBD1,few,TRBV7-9,CASRIRGPGETQYF,TGTGCCAGCAGGATAAGGGGGCCAGGGGAGACCCAGTACTTC
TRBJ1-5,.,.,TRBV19,CASSISPRGTQPQHF,TGTGCCAGTAGTATATCGCCCCGGGGGACTCAGCCCCAGCATTTT
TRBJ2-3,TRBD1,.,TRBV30,CAWSVLGQAYTDTQYF,TGTGCCTGGAGTGTACTAGGACAGGCCTACACAGATACGCAGTATTTT
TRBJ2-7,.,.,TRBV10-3,CAISESGLTYEQYF,TGTGCCATCAGTGAGTCTGGGCTAACCTACGAGCAGTACTTC
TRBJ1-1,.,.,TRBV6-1,CASIRGRTEAFF,TGTGCCAGTATTCGAGGGAGGACTGAAGCTTTCTTT
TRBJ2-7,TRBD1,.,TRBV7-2,CASSLGQGQPYEQYF,TGTGCCAGCAGCCTCGGACAGGGACAGCCCTACGAGCAGTACTTC
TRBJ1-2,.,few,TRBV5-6,CASSLKGADGYTF,TGTGCCAGCAGCTTGAAAGGGGCGGATGGCTACACCTTC
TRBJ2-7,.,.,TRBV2,CASSENGGAYEQYF,TGTGCCAGCAGTGAGAACGGAGGGGCCTACGAGCAGTACTTC
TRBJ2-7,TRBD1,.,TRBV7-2,CASSAPGQGTYEQYF,TGTGCCAGCAGCGCACCGGGACAGGGGACCTACGAGCAGTACTTC
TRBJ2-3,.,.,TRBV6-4,CASSETDTIRTDTQYF,TGTGCCAGCAGTGAAACGGACACAATTCGCACAGATACGCAGTATTTT
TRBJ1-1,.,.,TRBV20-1,CRLGGTLNF,TGCAGATTGGGGGGGACCCTAAATTTT
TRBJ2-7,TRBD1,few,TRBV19,CASSARQGSYEQYF,TGTGCCAGTAGTGCGCGACAGGGGTCCTACGAGCAGTACTTC
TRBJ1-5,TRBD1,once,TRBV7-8,CASSDRGWPQHF,TGTGCCAGCAGCGACAGGGGGTGGCCCCAGCATTTT
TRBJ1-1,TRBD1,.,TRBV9,CASSLSPGGARTEAFF,TGTGCCAGCAGCTTAAGTCCAGGGGGCGCAAGGACTGAAGCTTTCTTT
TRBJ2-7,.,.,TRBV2,CASSEWVVGRGTYEQYF,TGTGCCAGCAGTGAATGGGTGGTGGGCAGGGGAACCTACGAGCAGTACTTC
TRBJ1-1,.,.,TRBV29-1,CSGGGGRGTEAFF,TGCAGCGGGGGCGGGGGGCGTGGGACTGAAGCTTTCTTT
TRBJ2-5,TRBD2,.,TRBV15,CATSMTWTSGGETQYF,TGTGCCACCAGCATGACGTGGACTAGCGGGGGGGAGACCCAGTACTTC
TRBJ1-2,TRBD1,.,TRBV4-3,CASSPGTGGNYGYTF,TGCGCCAGCAGCCCCGGGACAGGGGGTAACTATGGCTACACCTTC
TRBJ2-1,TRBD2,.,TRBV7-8,CASSLLDRLAGEGDEQFF,TGTGCCAGCAGCTTATTAGATCGACTAGCGGGAGAGGGTGATGAGCAGTTCTTC